The sequence of this T cell receptor beta chain was determined in a study of vaccination and CD4 T cells after COVID-19 (dated by TCRdb to 2022 to 2024). With regard to the full study: Convalescent patients had a positive SARS-CoV-2 result on nasal swab PCR, and of these patients, fewer than ten had mild disease and one had severe disease. Six males and four females were included in the convalescent cohort, with two Hispanic individuals, seven Caucasians, two Asians and one multiracial person represented. Two doses of either the Pfizer-BioNTech BNT162b2 vaccine (n=8) or the Moderna mRNA-1273 vaccine (n=2) were administered to participants. Post-COVID blood samples were collected from convalescent patients a median of approximately 100 days after diagnosis, with a range of about 35 to 180 days. Post-vaccine blood samples were collected a median of around 10 weeks after the second vaccine dose, ranging from roughly 12 to 250 days. For stimulating the cultures, overlapping spike peptide pools were used, derived from SARS-CoV-2 as well as from the common cold coronaviruses HCoV-NL63, HCoV-OC43 and HCoV-229E. In control cultures, a CEFX viral epitope pool was used as positive control, an HIV-1 Nef peptide pool was used as negative control, or no peptide was added. The spike-specific CD4+ TCR repertoire was compared before and after mRNA vaccination in over nine COVID-19 convalescent patients and 4 infection-naive healthy vaccine recipients. The paper's findings and limits, for the study overall: In convalescent patients, a median around 90% of post-vaccine SARS-CoV-2-reactive clones were detected only after vaccination, and vaccine-specific priming was suggested by this finding. Only a relatively small number of convalescent patients were included in the study, and early timepoints following natural infection were not analyzed. In convalescent patients, nearly all vaccine-specific clones (304 of 307) were found to be mono-reactive for SARS-CoV-2 spike rather than cross-reactive with common cold coronaviruses. Although the median number of SARS-CoV-2-reactive clonotypes went up from roughly 19 after infection to 30 to 45 after vaccination, the increase was not significant.

The CDR3, from cysteine to phenylalanine, totals 14 residues. CDR3 DNA only is kept here, 42 bases in frame from base 1. Unmatched junction bases come to 2, with V trimmed by 7 bases and J by 1 base. What the treatment or condition label conveys for this sample: roughly 10-day PBMC culture with coronavirus spike peptide pools or control peptides (ViraFEST assay). The study used the ViraFEST assay, which expanded antigen-specific T cells with peptide pools and then identified expanded clonotypes by TCR sequencing. The positive SARS-CoV-2 PCR tests of the convalescent patients were dated from March to December 2020, before the Alpha, Beta and Delta variants emerged in the United States. Approximately 1.8 million PBMCs per well were cultured in IMDM with roughly 5.2% human AB serum and roughly 9.3 IU/ml IL-2, plus 10 ug/ml peptide pools. Half of the culture medium was replaced with fresh IL-2-containing medium on days 3 and 7. CD4+ T cells were isolated after roughly eleven days of culture through negative selection using the EasySep CD4+ T cell isolation kit. Ficoll-Paque Plus gradient centrifugation was used to isolate PBMCs from whole blood, and the isolated PBMCs were then either used fresh or cryopreserved at -140C. Triplicate wells were generally used for each culture condition.

Regarding this clonotype: Its antigen target is currently unknown. Base qualities are not provided; no much larger clone lies one nucleotide away.

The library came from PCR. DNA from cultured CD4+ T cells was subjected to TCR sequencing with the Oncomine TCR Beta short-read assay at the Johns Hopkins FTIC core. The QIAamp micro DNA kit was used to extract genomic DNA from the cultured CD4+ T cells. Oncomine TCR Beta libraries made from cultured CD4+ T cells were pooled using unique dual indexes and sequenced on an Illumina iSeq 100. The authors' pipeline ran thus. Non-productive sequences were removed, and CDR3s that did not start with C, did not end with F or W, or were shorter than 7 amino acids were discarded. The MANAFEST web application was used to identify antigen-specific clonotypes by comparing peptide-stimulated wells against reference wells and other culture wells. Positive clones required FDR below 0.05, an odds ratio above 5, and productive frequency above 0.1% in at least two of three replicate wells. A clonotype was classed as cross-reactive if the clonotype showed significant expansion both in SARS-CoV-2 spike wells and in at least one common cold coronavirus spike condition. CDR3 homology was assessed with Levenshtein distances (stringdist) and unrooted phylogenetic trees (ape) in R version 3.6.1. The public reads were run again by TCRdb, first through fastp at Q25 and then through MiXCR, and only productive beta chains were kept. One record per CDR3 amino acid sequence lists the most common genes and DNA. None of the V and J calls come from the authors' own analysis; TCRdb made them. The sample records around 15,000 distinct CDR3 sequences, 45% to 50% of which are singletons. Jointly, the top ten make up 12% of the sample.

The specimen was CD4+ T cells from blood, cultured in vitro. The rearrangement combines TRBV12-3 or TRBV12-4 with TRBJ2-3; TRBD2 lines up with 10 middle nucleotides. The clonotype originates from a human donor who had recovered from COVID-19. The CDR3 protein is CASNGLAGTDTQYF. In nucleotide form, the sequence is TGTGCCAGCAATGGACTAGCGGGCACAGATACGCAGTATTTT.